The source of this TCR beta chain is a study of control samples from healthy donors and cancer patients. Clones were read by immunoSEQ multiplex PCR, and TCRdb kept only the in-frame ones, dropping some. The table has under 80,000 clones, 84% seen once. V was pared by 6 bases and J by 2 bases, with 7 bases of the junction left unmatched. This CDR3 has 14 residues. Germline V gene lookup returns CDR1 SNHLY and CDR2 FYNNEI. The sequence derives from a man aged 50 to 59 in good health. This chain joins TRBV2 and TRBJ2-7; 7 nucleotides agree with TRBD2. The material sequenced was blood. The CDR3 protein is CASSDGTIPYEQYF. The CDR3, as DNA: TGTGCCAGCAGCGATGGGACTATCCCCTACGAGCAGTACTTC.